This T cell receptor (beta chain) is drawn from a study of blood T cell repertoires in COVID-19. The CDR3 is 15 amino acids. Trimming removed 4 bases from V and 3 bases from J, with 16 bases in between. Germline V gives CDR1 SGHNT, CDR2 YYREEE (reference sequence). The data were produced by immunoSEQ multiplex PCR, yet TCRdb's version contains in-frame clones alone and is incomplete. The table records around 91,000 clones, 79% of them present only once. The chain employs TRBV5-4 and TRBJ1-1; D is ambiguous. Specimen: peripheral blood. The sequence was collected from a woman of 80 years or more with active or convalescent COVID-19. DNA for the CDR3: TGTGCCAGCAGCCCTGCTACCGGGGAATACACTGAAGCTTTCTTT. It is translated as CASSPATGEYTEAFF.